The rows below give T cell receptor beta chains drawn from one sample of a study of graft-versus-host responses after intestinal transplantation. The table came from immunoSEQ multiplex PCR; TCRdb's copy has only in-frame clones and leaves some out. The table has about 120,000 clones, 95% seen once. The antigens these receptors bind are not known. The source material was unstimulated CD8+ T cells sorted from spleen or lymph node cells, sampled before intestinal transplant. The receptors were sampled from a human donor who received an intestinal transplant. Each CDR3 is given with its conserved first and last residue. The D gene is left open where the match is weak. The size field is filled for only some rows; it gives once, few, many or a size class.

>TRBV14|.|TRBD2|TRBJ2-7
CASSQAGGPGGPRDEQYF
TGTGCCAGCAGCCAAGCAGGCGGACCGGGAGGGCCGAGGGACGAGCAGTACTTC
>TRBV4-1|.|TRBD1|TRBJ2-7
CASSHGQGSYEQYF
TGCGCCAGCAGCCATGGACAGGGCTCCTACGAGCAGTACTTC
>TRBV28|once|.|TRBJ2-1
CASSQVGNEQFF
TGTGCCAGCAGCCAAGTCGGCAATGAGCAGTTCTTC
>TRBV28|.|TRBD2|TRBJ2-7
CASSFRLANAYEQYF
TGTGCCAGCAGTTTCCGACTAGCTAACGCCTACGAGCAGTACTTC
>TRBV27|.|TRBD1|TRBJ1-2
CASSVGTGYGYTF
TGTGCCAGCAGCGTAGGGACAGGCTATGGCTACACCTTC
>TRBV29-1|.|TRBD2|TRBJ2-1
CSVEDAASGRNNEQFF
TGCAGCGTTGAAGACGCGGCTAGCGGGAGAAACAATGAGCAGTTCTTC
>TRBV19|.|TRBD2|TRBJ2-1
CASSIVLAGGLHNEQFF
TGTGCCAGTAGTATAGTCCTAGCGGGAGGGTTACACAATGAGCAGTTCTTC
>TRBV2|once|TRBD1|TRBJ1-1
CASTRGGPGGTEAFF
TGTGCCAGCACCAGGGGGGGTCCAGGTGGCACTGAAGCTTTCTTT
>TRBV27|once|TRBD2|TRBJ2-2
CASSLSGRAKVGELFF
TGTGCCAGCAGTTTAAGCGGGAGGGCTAAAGTGGGGGAGCTGTTTTTT
>TRBV7-9|.|TRBD2|TRBJ2-3
CASSQSRAFTSGTDTQYF
TGTGCCAGCAGCCAAAGTCGGGCTTTCACTAGCGGGACAGATACGCAGTATTTT
>TRBV28|.|.|TRBJ1-1
CASVRTEAFF
TGTGCCAGCGTTCGAACTGAAGCTTTCTTT
>TRBV28|.|TRBD1|TRBJ2-5
CASSVPGTGVQTQYF
TGTGCCAGCAGTGTCCCTGGGACAGGGGTCCAGACCCAGTACTTC
>TRBV20-1|.|.|TRBJ1-2
CSAYRGYTF
TGCAGTGCTTATCGTGGCTACACCTTC
>TRBV4-2|.|.|TRBJ2-7
CASSQASSYEQYF
TGTGCCAGCAGCCAAGCCTCTTCCTACGAGCAGTACTTC
>TRBV7-4|.|.|TRBJ2-2
CASSLRGTGELFF
TGTGCCAGCAGCTTAAGGGGTACCGGGGAGCTGTTTTTT
>TRBV5-6|.|TRBD1|TRBJ2-7
CASSLEQGPSYEQYF
TGTGCCAGCAGCTTGGAACAGGGGCCCTCCTACGAGCAGTACTTC
>TRBV9|.|TRBD2|TRBJ2-7
CASSPSGGWKNEQYF
TGTGCCAGCAGCCCCTCGGGGGGTTGGAAAAACGAGCAGTACTTC
>TRBV27|few|.|TRBJ2-1
CASSSRAVLYTYNEQFF
TGTGCCAGCAGTTCCCGCGCGGTTTTATATACTTACAATGAGCAGTTCTTC
>TRBV6-5|.|.|TRBJ2-1
CASSPDRDEQFF
TGTGCCAGCAGTCCCGATCGGGATGAGCAGTTCTTC
>TRBV4-2|.|.|TRBJ2-5
CASSPTISLPRAQETQYF
TGTGCCAGCAGCCCCACTATCTCTCTCCCTCGGGCACAAGAGACCCAGTACTTC
>TRBV5-6|once|.|TRBJ2-6
CASSLGSGANVLTF
TGTGCCAGCAGCTTGGGATCTGGGGCCAACGTCCTGACTTTC
>TRBV11-2|.|TRBD1|TRBJ1-2
CASSPTGGGYGYTF
TGTGCCAGCAGCCCGACAGGGGGCGGGTATGGCTACACCTTC
>TRBV19|.|.|TRBJ2-7
CASNDGAGVNEQYF
TGTGCCAGTAACGACGGGGCAGGGGTGAACGAGCAGTACTTC
>TRBV9|.|.|TRBJ2-3
CASSVESRDTQYF
TGTGCCAGCAGCGTAGAAAGCCGGGATACGCAGTATTTT
>TRBV9|.|.|TRBJ2-7
CASSVGPQGNYEQYF
TGTGCCAGCAGCGTAGGCCCCCAGGGAAACTACGAGCAGTACTTC
>TRBV2|.|.|TRBJ2-1
CASTPDLGNEQFF
TGTGCCAGCACCCCGGACCTGGGCAATGAGCAGTTCTTC
>TRBV4-1|.|TRBD1|TRBJ1-5
CASSQSTGDSQPQHF
TGCGCCAGCAGCCAATCTACAGGGGACTCTCAGCCCCAGCATTTT
>TRBV9|.|.|TRBJ1-5
CASSVGGGGDNQPQHF
TGTGCCAGCAGCGTAGGGGGAGGAGGGGACAATCAGCCCCAGCATTTT